One sample yielded the 28 T cell receptor beta chains listed below, sequenced in a study of T cells in Graves' hyperthyroidism and ophthalmopathy. RNA transcripts were the template for amplifying TCR beta CDR3 regions. An initial round of RT-PCR targeting the TCR CDR3 relied on the HTBI primer set. One entry per CDR3 protein results from TCRdb running MiXCR on the multiplex PCR reads. The table shows 500,000 to 600,000 distinct CDR3 sequences, with under 60% occurring only once. The sequenced material came from peripheral blood or thyroid tissue (not recorded which). The source is an adult woman with Graves' disease, either hyperthyroidism or ophthalmopathy (not recorded which).

This clonotype was picked up many times. This rearrangement joins TRBV20-1 to TRBJ1-1; D uncertain. The CDR3 spans 10 residues. Germline V gene lookup returns CDR1 DFQATT and CDR2 SNEGSKA (reference sequence). Trimming cost V 5 bases and J 6 bases, with 7 bases left between them. CDR3 in DNA: TGCAGTGCTTGGCGCGCTGAAGCTTTCTTT. Protein: CSAWRAEAFF.

This rearrangement joins TRBV20-1 to TRBJ2-5, with D uncertain. CDR3 length equals 15 residues. Per the germline V gene, CDR1 is DFQATT and CDR2 is SNEGSKA (reference sequence). V dropped 1 base and J dropped 4 bases, with 16 bases sitting between them. This chain's CDR3 is CSARGSEAIGETQYF. CDR3 DNA: TGCAGTGCTAGAGGTAGTGAAGCGATTGGAGAGACCCAGTACTTC.

V is TRBV3-1 and J is TRBJ1-2; D not resolved. V dropped 4 bases and J dropped 5 bases, with 11 bases sitting between them. The CDR3 extends over 13 amino acids. CDR1 LGHDT and CDR2 YNNKEL come from the germline V gene (reference sequence). CDR3 sequence reads: CASSRPGDYGYTF. CDR3 nucleotides: TGTGCCAGCAGCCGACCTGGCGATTATGGCTACACCTTC.

This clonotype was seen ten or more times. V gene TRBV11-2 combines with J gene TRBJ2-2; D is ambiguous. This CDR3 has 16 amino acids. The V gene lost 3 bases and the J gene lost 3 bases, with 14 bases spanning the gap. Germline CDR1 reads SGHAT; CDR2 reads FQNNGV. The chain's CDR3 is CASSLGQRRDTGELFF. The CDR3 nucleotides read TGTGCCAGCAGCTTGGGTCAGAGAAGGGACACCGGGGAGCTGTTTTTT. The full variable domain, with the rest looked up from reference TRBV11-2 and TRBJ2-2, is EAGVAQSPRYKIIEKRQSVAFWCNPISGHATLYWYQQILGQGPKLLIQFQNNGVVDDSQLPKDRFSAERLKGVDSTLKIQPAKLEDSAVYLCASSLGQRRDTGELFFGEGSRLTVL.

The chain links TRBV7-3 to TRBJ2-2, with D possibly TRBD2 on 6 matching bases. Germline values: CDR1 SGHTA, CDR2 FQGTGA. V lost 7 bases, J lost 1 base, and 10 bases lay in between. The CDR3 length is 14 residues. The CDR3 spells CASTGSRNTGELFF. CDR3 DNA sequence: TGTGCCAGCACCGGGAGCAGGAACACCGGGGAGCTGTTTTTT.

Worth noting for this clonotype: This may stem from a read error, because a much larger clone lies one nucleotide away. V is TRBV2 and J is TRBJ2-5, with no clear D. Germline assignment: CDR1 SNHLY and CDR2 FYNNEI. The V end was cut by 11 bases, the J end by 3 bases, with 16 bases between. The length of the CDR3 is 13 residues. CDR3 coding DNA: TGTGCCCGGAGCGTGAGTTCCAAAGAGACCCAGTACTTC. As protein: CARSVSSKETQYF.

V is TRBV7-2 and J is TRBJ2-2; D call uncertain. The CDR3 length is 14 residues. Trimming stripped 1 base from V and 7 bases from J, with 10 bases between. Germline V gene lookup returns CDR1 SGHTA and CDR2 FQGNSA. The CDR3 spells CASSLVVAVGELFF. CDR3 bases: TGTGCCAGCAGCTTAGTGGTGGCTGTCGGGGAGCTGTTTTTT.

This rearrangement joins TRBV10-2 to TRBJ1-5, with D perhaps TRBD1 (6 bases). Trimming cost V 2 bases and J 7 bases, with 9 bases left between them. CDR3 length equals 13 residues. The germline CDR1 and CDR2 sequences are WSHSY and SAAADI. As DNA, the CDR3 is TGCGCCAGCAGTGAGAGCCAGGGGCAGCCCCAGCATTTT. The encoded protein is CASSESQGQPQHF.

This clonotype was picked up one time. Mismatch with germline at one junction end may stem from a read error. This rearrangement joins TRBV28 to TRBJ2-7; perhaps TRBD1 as D (5 bases). Germline loops: CDR1 MDHEN, CDR2 SYDVKM. The CDR3 has 14 amino acids. CDR3 coding DNA: TGTGCCAGCAATTTACCCCCTAGGGGCTACGAGCAGTACTTC. Translation gives CASNLPPRGYEQYF.

Of note for this clonotype: This may be a read error: a much more frequent sequence differs by one nucleotide. Lacking the conserved final phenylalanine or tryptophan, this CDR3 likely reflects a read error. The J gene is TRBJ1-1, the V gene TRBV14; D not resolved. Germline-derived CDR1 and CDR2 are SGHDN and FVKESK. The CDR3 spans 16 residues. Trimming cost V 0 bases and J 3 bases, with 14 bases left between them. CDR3 in amino acids: CASSQEEGLLYTEAFL. As DNA, the CDR3 is TGTGCCAGCAGCCAAGAGGAAGGGCTTTTATACACTGAAGCTTTCCTT.

This clonotype appeared a few times. The J gene is TRBJ1-5, the V gene TRBV10-3; 7 positions agree with TRBD1. The CDR3 length is 14 residues. V shed 5 bases, J shed 11 bases, and the junction held 12 bases outside the gene matches. CDR1 ENHRY and CDR2 SYGVKD come from the germline V gene. The CDR3 is CAISSTGHRETQHF. DNA for the CDR3: TGTGCCATCAGTTCGACAGGGCATCGGGAGACCCAGCATTTT.

This clonotype has ten or more counts. Here the CDR3 DNA reads TGCAGTGCTAGAGAGTTCGGGACAGCAGGTGGAAACACCATATATTTT. It specifies CSAREFGTAGGNTIYF. V is TRBV20-1 and J is TRBJ1-3; TRBD1 matches at 7 bases. The V and J ends lost 0 bases and 3 bases, in that order; junction bases with no gene match: 8. CDR3 length: 16 amino acids. From germline, CDR1 is DFQATT and CDR2 SNEGSKA (reference sequence).

This clonotype was observed many times. This rearrangement joins TRBV29-1 to TRBJ2-2; D uncertain. This CDR3 is 12 amino acids long. Per the germline V gene, CDR1 is SQVTM and CDR2 is ANQGSEA. The ends were cut back, 5 bases at V and 2 bases at J, with 6 bases in the middle. The CDR3 DNA reads TGCAGCGTTTCTGTAAACACCGGGGAGCTGTTTTTT. It specifies CSVSVNTGELFF.

This clonotype showed up many times. V is TRBV13 and J is TRBJ2-7; D is possibly TRBD1 or TRBD2 (6 bases each). Germline V gene data show CDR1 as PRHDT and CDR2 as FYEKMQ (reference sequence). This CDR3 contains 15 residues. V was cut by 5 bases and J by 5 bases, with 19 bases left in between. The CDR3 DNA reads TGTGCCAGCAGCCCCGGGGGCGGGGTGTTGGACGAGCAGTACTTC. Encoded protein: CASSPGGGVLDEQYF.

At least ten counts were recorded for this clonotype. The chain employs TRBV19 and TRBJ1-1, with TRBD1 matching 8 bases. Trimming removed 8 bases from V and 0 bases from J; junction bases left unmatched: 11. The CDR3 extends over 16 amino acids. Germline V lookup: CDR1 LNHDA, CDR2 SQIVND (reference sequence). The CDR3 region has the DNA TGTGCCAGTCAGCAGGACAGGGCAGGAATGAACACTGAAGCTTTCTTT. Translating gives CASQQDRAGMNTEAFF.

The chain joins TRBV25-1 to TRBJ2-4; possible D gene TRBD2, 6 bases. Germline V gene lookup returns CDR1 MGHDK and CDR2 SYGVNS. This CDR3 is built from 15 residues. V lost 1 base and J lost 9, with 16 bases in between. The CDR3, as DNA: TGTGCCAGCAGTGAATCGGGGCGTGGGGGAGGCATTCAGTACTTC. Its protein is CASSESGRGGGIQYF.

This clonotype appeared many times. The chain employs TRBV5-4 and TRBJ1-5, with D possibly matching TRBD1 (6 bases). CDR3 length equals 17 residues. V lost 4 bases and J 4 bases, leaving 21 bases between the germline ends. CDR1 is SGHNT, CDR2 YYREEE, per germline (reference sequence). CDR3 residues: CASSGTGEGQRNQPQHF. CDR3 DNA: TGTGCCAGCAGCGGAACAGGTGAGGGACAACGGAATCAGCCCCAGCATTTT.

This clonotype was seen many times. V and J are TRBV11-3 and TRBJ2-5, with a weak D call TRBD1 (5 bases). The CDR3 loop spans 14 amino acids. The germline V gene has CDR1 SGHNT and CDR2 YENEEA. The V gene lost 5 bases and the J gene lost 3 bases, with 13 bases spanning the gap. The CDR3 protein is CASSPGPGKETQYF. In DNA form, the CDR3 reads TGTGCCAGCAGCCCAGGCCCAGGGAAAGAGACCCAGTACTTC.

The genes are TRBV7-2 and TRBJ2-5; 13 nucleotides align to TRBD2. The germline V gene has CDR1 SGHTA and CDR2 FQGNSA. The CDR3 runs 17 residues. V shed 0 bases and J 5 bases; nucleotides not matched to a gene: 6. The CDR3 sequence is CASSLARTSGSSETQYF. CDR3 nucleotides: TGTGCCAGCAGCTTAGCGCGGACTAGCGGGAGTTCCGAGACCCAGTACTTC.

The V gene is TRBV15, the J gene TRBJ2-5; a weak D match, TRBD1 (5 bases). V lost 2 bases to trimming and J lost 4 bases, with 14 bases between them. CDR1 LNHNV and CDR2 YYDKDF come from the germline V gene (reference sequence). There are 15 residues in the CDR3. The CDR3 DNA sequence: TGTGCCACCAGCAGAAGACTCAGGGAAGGAGAGACCCAGTACTTC. Its translation is CATSRRLREGETQYF.

On this clonotype itself: At one boundary the junction diverges from the germline segment, which might be a read error. The rearrangement joins TRBV20-1 to TRBJ2-6; perhaps TRBD1 as D (5 bases). Germline loops: CDR1 DFQATT, CDR2 SNEGSKA (reference sequence). The length of the CDR3 is 16 residues. The DNA for the CDR3 is TGCAGTGCTAGATCTCACAGGAGCTCTGTGGCCAACGTCCTGACTTTC. It yields the protein CSARSHRSSVANVLTF.

The chain carries TRBV2 and TRBJ2-1; D could derive from TRBD1 or TRBD2 (5 bases each). Trimming cost V 6 bases and J 8 bases, with 14 bases left between them. The CDR3 totals 13 residues. Germline values: CDR1 SNHLY, CDR2 FYNNEI. CDR3 coding DNA: TGTGCCAGCAGAGGGGACGGACGGGATGAGCAGTTCTTC. Encoded protein: CASRGDGRDEQFF.

The CDR3 loop reads CASSALEGYDYTF. The CDR3 nucleotides read TGTGCCAGCAGCGCCTTAGAGGGCTACGACTACACCTTC. This chain uses TRBV5-5 with TRBJ1-2; D is ambiguous. CDR1 SGHKS and CDR2 YYEKEE come from the germline V gene (reference sequence). V dropped 4 bases and J dropped 10 bases, with 17 bases sitting between them. The CDR3 totals 13 residues. The variable domain in full, with the rest retrieved from reference TRBV5-5 and TRBJ1-2, is DAGVTQSPTHLIKTRGQQVTLRCSPISGHKSVSWYQQVLGQGPQFIFQYYEKEERGRGNFPDRFSARQFPNYSSELNVNALLLGDSALYLCASSALEGYDYTFGSGTRLTVV.

This clonotype was seen at least ten times. The genes are TRBV5-1 and TRBJ2-5, with D possibly being TRBD2 (6 bases). Trimming removed 0 bases from V and 1 base from J, with 16 bases in between. Germline values: CDR1 SGHRS, CDR2 YFSETQ. This CDR3 is 17 amino acids long. CDR3: CASSLGRGSELQETQYF. CDR3 DNA: TGCGCCAGCAGCTTGGGCCGGGGGTCCGAACTCCAAGAGACCCAGTACTTC.

Concerning this clonotype: This sequence may be a read error, since a much larger clone differs from it by one base. J is TRBJ1-3 and V is TRBV20-1; tentatively, D is TRBD1 (6 bases). CDR1 DFQATT and CDR2 SNEGSKA come from the germline V gene (reference sequence). The CDR3 is 16 amino acids. V lost 2 bases to trimming and J lost 7 bases, with 21 bases between them. In DNA form, the CDR3 reads TGCAGTGCTAGAACCTCCCGGGGACACGGCTGGAACACCATATATTTT. Amino acid sequence: CSARTSRGHGWNTIYF.

The V and J genes are TRBV25-1 and TRBJ1-6; D remains ambiguous. The CDR3 consists of 15 residues. The ends were cut back, 2 bases at V and 6 bases at J, with 11 bases in the middle. Germline V lookup: CDR1 MGHDK, CDR2 SYGVNS. The CDR3 DNA reads as TGTGCCAGCAGTGAAAGGTCCTCTGCTAATTCACCCCTCCACTTT. Protein sequence: CASSERSSANSPLHF.

The J gene is TRBJ1-6, the V gene TRBV25-1; 9 bases agree with TRBD1. The ends lost 3 bases at V and 6 bases at J; junction bases unmatched: 3. CDR1 is MGHDK, CDR2 SYGVNS, per germline. The CDR3 is made up of 15 amino acids. CDR3 in amino acids: CASSDRTGANSPLHF. The CDR3 DNA is TGTGCCAGCAGTGATAGGACAGGGGCTAATTCACCCCTCCACTTT.

This chain joins TRBV12-3 or TRBV12-4 and TRBJ1-2; 7 bases match TRBD1. The junction had 5 bases not matched to a gene; V was cut back by 6 bases and J by 4 bases. The CDR3 spans 13 residues. This chain's CDR3 is CASSEDRAYGYTF. The DNA for the CDR3 is TGTGCCAGCAGCGAAGACAGGGCCTATGGCTACACCTTC.